These 30 T cell receptor beta chains originate from one sample sequenced in a study of T cell responses to AZD1222 COVID-19 vaccine. Assay: immunoSEQ multiplex PCR; the TCRdb copy retains only in-frame clones and omits some. The sample carries fewer than 200,000 clones, 80% to 95% recorded once. Here the sequenced sample was peripheral blood, taken on day 0 of AZD1222 vaccination. These receptors were obtained from an adult in good health.

The chain has TRBV5-1 and TRBJ2-5, with D possibly TRBD2 on 6 matching bases. Germline-derived CDR1 and CDR2 are SGHRS and YFSETQ. Trimming cost V 3 bases and J 0 bases, with 12 bases left between them. This CDR3 spans 15 amino acids. The CDR3 nucleotides are TGCGCCAGCAGCTGGGCGGGGATCGACCAAGAGACCCAGTACTTC. It is translated as CASSWAGIDQETQYF.

This chain connects TRBV6-1 to TRBJ1-2; D is perhaps TRBD1 (6 bases). Germline loops: CDR1 MNHNS, CDR2 SASEGT. This CDR3 is 14 amino acids long. Trimming removed 0 bases at V and 8 bases at J, with 13 bases between. In nucleotides, the CDR3 is TGTGCCAGCAGTGAAGCGGTGGGGGGCTGGGGCTACACCTTC. It yields the protein CASSEAVGGWGYTF.

The genes are TRBV18 and TRBJ2-5; no clear D. The CDR3 is 13 amino acids. Germline V gene lookup returns CDR1 KGHSH and CDR2 LQKENI. V shed 6 bases and J shed 4 bases, with 12 bases lying between them. CDR3 in DNA: TGTGCCAGCTCTCCCGGGCACCTAGAGACCCAGTACTTC. Its translation is CASSPGHLETQYF.

The rearrangement uses TRBV4-1 and TRBJ1-2; TRBD1 agrees at 11 bases. The junction had 6 bases not matched to a gene; V was cut back by 3 bases and J by 3 bases. The germline V gene encodes CDR1 MGHRA and CDR2 YSYEKL. The CDR3 length is 16 residues. CDR3 nucleotides: TGCGCCAGCAGCCAGGGGACAGGGGGGATCGACTATGGCTACACCTTC. Protein: CASSQGTGGIDYGYTF.

The rearrangement links TRBV7-9 to TRBJ2-7; D is possibly TRBD1 (5 bases). Trimming removed 6 bases at V and 5 bases at J, with 17 bases between. Per the germline V gene, CDR1 is SEHNR and CDR2 is FQNEAQ (reference sequence). There are 14 residues in the CDR3. CDR3 in DNA: TGTGCCAGCAGTCCTCTAGGCAGGGCCAACGAGCAGTACTTC. It is translated as CASSPLGRANEQYF.

V usage is TRBV19 and J usage is TRBJ1-3; no clear D. Trimming pared 5 bases from V and 0 bases from J, leaving 8 bases between. Germline CDR1 reads LNHDA; CDR2 reads SQIVND (reference sequence). The CDR3 is 14 amino acids. The CDR3 DNA sequence: TGTGCCAGTAGTTGGGGTTACTCTGGAAACACCATATATTTT. It codes for CASSWGYSGNTIYF.

The CDR3 protein is CASGLNNEQFF. CDR3 nucleotides: TGTGCTAGTGGTTTGAACAATGAGCAGTTCTTC. J is TRBJ2-1 and V is TRBV12-5, with D unresolved. Germline assignment: CDR1 LGHNT and CDR2 FRNRAP. V dropped 2 bases and J dropped 5 bases, with 1 base sitting between them. This CDR3 is 11 amino acids long.

V is TRBV5-1 and J is TRBJ1-5, with 8 nucleotides matching TRBD1. Germline CDR1 SGHRS, CDR2 YFSETQ. There are 15 residues in the CDR3. Trimming removed 4 bases from V and 0 bases from J; junction bases left unmatched: 3. CDR3 coding DNA: TGCGCCAGCAGCCCGGGACAGGTTAGCAATCAGCCCCAGCATTTT. Protein sequence: CASSPGQVSNQPQHF.

In DNA form, the CDR3 reads TGTGCCAGCAGCCCGAGGACAGGGGGTATGAACACTGAAGCTTTCTTT. The encoded protein is CASSPRTGGMNTEAFF. The chain joins TRBV9 to TRBJ1-1; 10 bases align to TRBD1. The CDR3 spans 16 residues. The V gene's germline CDR1 is SGDLS and CDR2 YYNGEE. Trimming removed 4 bases from V and 0 bases from J; junction bases left unmatched: 6.

This clone was recorded only once. The chain employs TRBV6-5 and TRBJ1-2; TRBD1 might be the D (6 bases). Between the trimmed V and J ends, which lost 10 bases and 7 bases, there was a span of 16 bases. Germline CDR1 reads MNHEY; CDR2 reads SVGAGI. The CDR3 consists of 12 residues. The CDR3 loop is CAIEGGQGGYTF. In DNA, the CDR3 is TGTGCCATCGAGGGGGGACAAGGTGGCTACACCTTC.

In this sample, this clone turned up once. The chain joins TRBV27 to TRBJ1-5; 8 bases align to TRBD1. This CDR3 has 15 amino acids. The trim removed 2 bases at V and 3 bases at J, leaving 3 bases unmatched. Germline V lookup: CDR1 MNHEY, CDR2 SMNVEV (reference sequence). The CDR3 spells CASSLLGQVNQPQHF. The CDR3, as DNA: TGTGCCAGCAGTTTACTGGGACAGGTCAATCAGCCCCAGCATTTT.

This clone has only a few counts. The V gene is TRBV21-1, the J gene TRBJ2-5; the table assigns TRBD2, which was not confirmed against the DNA. TRBV21-1 is listed as a pseudogene. There are 13 residues in the CDR3. CDR3 bases: TGTGCCAGCAGCAACTGGGGGGTGGAGACCCAGTACTTC. It is translated as CASSNWGVETQYF.

J is TRBJ1-1 and V is TRBV7-9; 7 bases are a match to TRBD1. V lost 1 base and J lost 11; bases outside the gene matches: 7. The CDR3 is made up of 13 amino acids. Germline CDR1 is SEHNR and CDR2 is FQNEAQ (reference sequence). The CDR3 sequence is CASSLGPAGGAFF. The CDR3 nucleotides read TGTGCCAGCAGCTTAGGCCCGGCAGGGGGGGCTTTCTTT.

This sequence joins TRBV7-9 and TRBJ1-5; D call uncertain. V was clipped by 11 bases and J by 3 bases, with 14 bases between them. The CDR3 is 13 residues long. Germline-derived CDR1 and CDR2 are SEHNR and FQNEAQ (reference sequence). The CDR3 bases are TGTGCCTCTGCGCTCTCTCCCAATCAGCCCCAGCATTTT. This translates into CASALSPNQPQHF. Together with reference TRBV7-9 and TRBJ1-5, the CDR3 gives the full variable domain: DTGVSQNPRHKITKRGQNVTFRCDPISEHNRLYWYRQTLGQGPEFLTYFQNEAQLEKSRLLSDRFSAERPKGSFSTLEIQRTEQGDSAMYLCASALSPNQPQHFGDGTRLSIL.

The rearrangement uses TRBV19 and TRBJ1-3; D is unresolved. This CDR3 has 17 amino acids. In germline, CDR1 is LNHDA, CDR2 SQIVND (reference sequence). Trimming left V 5 bases short and J 0 bases short, with 17 bases between. CDR3 sequence: CASSPIGVPSSGNTIYF. In nucleotides, the CDR3 is TGTGCCAGTAGTCCCATTGGGGTTCCAAGCTCTGGAAACACCATATATTTT.

The rearrangement uses TRBV11-2 and TRBJ2-3; D not certain. V shed 2 bases and J shed 2 bases, with 11 bases lying between them. The CDR3 has 15 residues. Germline V gives CDR1 SGHAT, CDR2 FQNNGV. CDR3 sequence reads: CASSLLQALTDTQYF. DNA for the CDR3: TGTGCCAGCAGCTTACTGCAGGCCCTCACAGATACGCAGTATTTT.

The rearrangement joins TRBV6-5 to TRBJ1-4; perhaps TRBD1 as D (5 bases). The CDR3 has 13 amino acids. The germline gives CDR1 MNHEY, CDR2 SVGAGI. V dropped 6 bases and J dropped 5 bases, with 10 bases sitting between them. The CDR3, as DNA: TGTGCCAGCAGCCGGGACCGAAATGAAAAACTGTTTTTT. Translating gives CASSRDRNEKLFF.

The chain employs TRBV3-1 (or the pseudogene TRBV3-2) and TRBJ1-2; tentatively, D is TRBD1 (5 bases). This CDR3 contains 17 residues. Trimming took off 2 bases at V and 6 bases at J, with 22 bases between the two ends. The germline gives CDR1 LGHDT, CDR2 YNNKEL (reference sequence). The CDR3: CASSQTPQPLQGDGYTF. The CDR3 nucleotides read TGTGCCAGCAGCCAAACCCCGCAACCACTTCAGGGAGATGGCTACACCTTC.

V and J are TRBV2 and TRBJ1-5; 8 nucleotides line up with TRBD1. Germline CDR1 reads SNHLY; CDR2 reads FYNNEI. The ends lost 4 bases at V and 7 bases at J; junction bases unmatched: 6. There are 14 residues in the CDR3. The CDR3 reads CASSVDRGYQPQHF. The CDR3 DNA reads as TGTGCCAGCAGTGTCGACAGGGGCTACCAGCCCCAGCATTTT.

The chain couples TRBV27 to TRBJ1-2; the D is unclear. V lost 5 bases, J lost 4 bases, and 8 bases lay in between. In germline, CDR1 is MNHEY, CDR2 SMNVEV (reference sequence). The CDR3 is 12 amino acids. CDR3: CASSPDLYGYTF. CDR3 bases: TGTGCCAGCAGTCCGGACCTCTATGGCTACACCTTC.

The J gene is TRBJ2-1, the V gene TRBV24-1; the D gene is possibly TRBD2 (7 bases). V was trimmed by 0 bases and J by 10 bases, leaving 15 bases between them. Germline CDR1 and CDR2: KGHDR and SFDVKD. The CDR3 is 15 residues long. The CDR3 protein is CATSDLQEGEGEQFF. In nucleotides, the CDR3 is TGTGCCACCAGTGATTTGCAGGAGGGGGAGGGAGAGCAGTTCTTC.

This chain uses TRBV5-1 with TRBJ2-2; 10 bases are shared with TRBD2. CDR3 length equals 16 residues. The V and J ends lost 0 bases and 1 base, in that order; junction bases with no gene match: 0. CDR1 SGHRS and CDR2 YFSETQ come from the germline V gene. The CDR3 DNA is TGCGCCAGCAGCTTGGGACTAGCGGGGAACACCGGGGAGCTGTTTTTT. Its protein is CASSLGLAGNTGELFF. Filled out from reference TRBV5-1 and TRBJ2-2, the complete variable domain reads KAGVTQTPRYLIKTRGQQVTLSCSPISGHRSVSWYQQTPGQGLQFLFEYFSETQRNKGNFPGRFSGRQFSNSRSEMNVSTLELGDSALYLCASSLGLAGNTGELFFGEGSRLTVL.

Details on this clone: Other DNA sequences in this sample translate to the same CDR3. The chain couples TRBV11-2 to TRBJ2-7; unclear D gene. Per the germline V gene, CDR1 is SGHAT and CDR2 is FQNNGV. The CDR3 extends over 11 amino acids. V was trimmed by 5 bases and J by 0 bases, leaving 2 bases between them. The DNA of the CDR3 is TGTGCCAGCAGCCCCTCCTACGAGCAGTACTTC. Its translation: CASSPSYEQYF.

The chain uses TRBV27 and TRBJ2-2, with D perhaps matching TRBD1 (5 bases). V was cut by 5 bases and J by 5 bases, with 15 bases left in between. This CDR3 contains 15 residues. Looked up from germline, CDR1 is MNHEY and CDR2 is SMNVEV (reference sequence). The CDR3 DNA reads TGTGCCAGCAGTCTGGCGACAGTGGCAACCGGGGAGCTGTTTTTT. Protein sequence: CASSLATVATGELFF.

Comment on this clone: The identical CDR3 is also encoded by other nucleotide sequences in the sample. V usage is TRBV12-3 or TRBV12-4 and J usage is TRBJ1-5; D is uncertain. V gave up 3 bases and J gave up 7 bases, with 4 bases separating them. The CDR3 sequence is 11 residues long. The CDR3 sequence: CASSLGQPQHF. The CDR3 region has the DNA TGTGCCAGCAGTTTGGGGCAGCCCCAGCATTTT.

This chain uses TRBV3-1 (or the pseudogene TRBV3-2) with TRBJ1-5; D is undetermined. CDR3 length: 13 amino acids. The germline V gene encodes CDR1 LGHDT and CDR2 YNNKEL (reference sequence). The V end lost 1 base, the J end lost 11 bases, and 12 bases lay between the germline ends. The CDR3 DNA reads as TGTGCCAGCAGCCAAGGATCGGGGTTGTCCCAGCATTTT. Translating gives CASSQGSGLSQHF.

The gene calls are TRBV11-2 and TRBJ1-5; TRBD1 might be the D (5 bases). This CDR3 region has 12 residues. Germline assignment: CDR1 SGHAT and CDR2 FQNNGV. Trimming shortened V by 1 base and J by 7 bases, and 5 bases separated the two germline ends. The CDR3 region is CASSLGGQPQHF. For the CDR3, the DNA is TGTGCCAGCAGCTTAGGGGGCCAGCCCCAGCATTTT.

CDR3 residues: CASSLEVAGTVWETQYF. In DNA form, the CDR3 reads TGTGCCAGCAGCTTAGAGGTGGCGGGGACCGTTTGGGAGACCCAGTACTTC. The V gene is TRBV7-6, the J gene TRBJ2-5; D might be TRBD2 (6 bases). The CDR3 runs to 17 residues. The germline V and J ends were trimmed by 1 base and 5 bases, with 20 bases remaining between them. Germline loops: CDR1 SGHVS, CDR2 FNYEAQ.

The chain is built from TRBV3-1 (or the pseudogene TRBV3-2) and TRBJ2-5, with no clear D. With 2 bases removed from V and 4 bases from J, the gap between germline ends came to 11 bases. Per the germline V gene, CDR1 is LGHDT and CDR2 is YNNKEL (reference sequence). The CDR3 is 14 amino acids. CDR3 coding DNA: TGTGCCAGCAGCCAACGACTCAATGTAGAGACCCAGTACTTC. Its protein product is CASSQRLNVETQYF.

The chain recombines TRBV11-2 with TRBJ1-6; D ambiguous. Germline V gene data show CDR1 as SGHAT and CDR2 as FQNNGV. CDR3 length equals 14 residues. Trimming shortened V by 8 bases and J by 5 bases, and 13 bases separated the two germline ends. The CDR3 DNA reads TGTGCCAGCGACCCCGGCCGAAATAATTCACCCCTCCACTTT. Translation: CASDPGRNNSPLHF.